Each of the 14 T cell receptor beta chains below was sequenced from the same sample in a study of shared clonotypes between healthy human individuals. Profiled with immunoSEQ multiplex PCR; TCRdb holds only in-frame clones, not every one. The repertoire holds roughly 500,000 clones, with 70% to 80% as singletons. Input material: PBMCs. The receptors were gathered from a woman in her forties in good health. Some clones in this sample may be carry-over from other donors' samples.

Here the CDR3 DNA reads TGTGCCAGCTCACCACAGTCAGGCGGAGCTTACAATGAGCAGTTCTTC. Protein: CASSPQSGGAYNEQFF. J is TRBJ2-1 and V is TRBV18, with no clear D. V was cut by 1 base and J by 4 bases, with 14 bases left in between. Germline assignment: CDR1 KGHSH and CDR2 LQKENI. CDR3 length: 16 amino acids.

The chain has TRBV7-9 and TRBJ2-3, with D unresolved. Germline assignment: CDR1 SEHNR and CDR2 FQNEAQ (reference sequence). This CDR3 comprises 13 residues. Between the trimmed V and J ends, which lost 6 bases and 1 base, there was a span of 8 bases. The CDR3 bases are TGTGCCAGCAGGCGTAGTGGCACAGATACGCAGTATTTT. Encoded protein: CASRRSGTDTQYF.

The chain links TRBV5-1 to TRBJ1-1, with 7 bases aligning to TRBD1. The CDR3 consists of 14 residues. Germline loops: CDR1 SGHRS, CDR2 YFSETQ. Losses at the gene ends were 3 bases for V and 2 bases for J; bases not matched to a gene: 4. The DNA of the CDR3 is TGCGCCAGCAGCTCTAACAGGGGAAACACTGAAGCTTTCTTT. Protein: CASSSNRGNTEAFF. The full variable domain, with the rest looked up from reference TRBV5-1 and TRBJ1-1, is KAGVTQTPRYLIKTRGQQVTLSCSPISGHRSVSWYQQTPGQGLQFLFEYFSETQRNKGNFPGRFSGRQFSNSRSEMNVSTLELGDSALYLCASSSNRGNTEAFFGQGTRLTVV.

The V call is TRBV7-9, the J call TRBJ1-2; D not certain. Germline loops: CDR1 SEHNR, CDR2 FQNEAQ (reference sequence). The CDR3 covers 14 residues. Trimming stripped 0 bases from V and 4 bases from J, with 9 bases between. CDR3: CASSLAGSTYGYTF. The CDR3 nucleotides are TGTGCCAGCAGCTTAGCCGGCAGCACCTATGGCTACACCTTC.

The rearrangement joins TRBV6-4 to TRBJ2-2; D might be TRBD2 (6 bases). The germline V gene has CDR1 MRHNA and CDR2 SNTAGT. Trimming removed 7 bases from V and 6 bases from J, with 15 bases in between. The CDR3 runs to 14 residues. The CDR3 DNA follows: TGTGCCAGCAAAGGGACTCCGGACGCCGGGGAGCTGTTTTTT. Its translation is CASKGTPDAGELFF.

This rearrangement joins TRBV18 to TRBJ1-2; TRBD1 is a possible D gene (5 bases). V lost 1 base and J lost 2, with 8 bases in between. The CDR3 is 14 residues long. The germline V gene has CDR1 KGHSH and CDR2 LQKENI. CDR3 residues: CASSPLGQNYGYTF. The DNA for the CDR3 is TGTGCCAGCTCACCACTGGGGCAGAACTATGGCTACACCTTC. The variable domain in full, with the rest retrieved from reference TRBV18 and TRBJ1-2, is NAGVMQNPRHLVRRRGQEARLRCSPMKGHSHVYWYRQLPEEGLKFMVYLQKENIIDESGMPKERFSAEFPKEGPSILRIQQVVRGDSAAYFCASSPLGQNYGYTFGSGTRLTVV.

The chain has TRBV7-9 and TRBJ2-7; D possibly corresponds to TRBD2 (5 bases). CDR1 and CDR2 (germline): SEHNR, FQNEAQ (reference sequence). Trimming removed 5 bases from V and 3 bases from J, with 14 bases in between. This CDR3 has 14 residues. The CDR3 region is CASSGREGGYEQYF. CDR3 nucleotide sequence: TGTGCCAGCAGCGGACGGGAAGGCGGCTACGAGCAGTACTTC.

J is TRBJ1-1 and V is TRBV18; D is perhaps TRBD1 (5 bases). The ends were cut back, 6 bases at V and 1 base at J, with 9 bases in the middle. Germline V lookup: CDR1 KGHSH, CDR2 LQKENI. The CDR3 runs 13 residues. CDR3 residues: CASSLGQNTEAFF. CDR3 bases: TGTGCCAGCTCGCTCGGACAGAACACTGAAGCTTTCTTT.

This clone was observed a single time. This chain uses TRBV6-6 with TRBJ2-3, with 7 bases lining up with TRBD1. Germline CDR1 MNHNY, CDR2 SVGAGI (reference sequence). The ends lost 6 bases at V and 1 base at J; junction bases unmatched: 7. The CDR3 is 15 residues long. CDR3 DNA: TGTGCCAGCAGGCGAGGGGGCGCCGGCACAGATACGCAGTATTTT. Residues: CASRRGGAGTDTQYF.

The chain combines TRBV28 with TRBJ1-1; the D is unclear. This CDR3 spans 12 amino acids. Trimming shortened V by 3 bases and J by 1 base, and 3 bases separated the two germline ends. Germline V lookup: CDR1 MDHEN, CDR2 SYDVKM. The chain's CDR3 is CASSFGNTEAFF. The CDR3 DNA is TGTGCCAGCAGTTTCGGGAACACTGAAGCTTTCTTT. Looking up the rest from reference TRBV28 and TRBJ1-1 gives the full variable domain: DVKVTQSSRYLVKRTGEKVFLECVQDMDHENMFWYRQDPGLGLRLIYFSYDVKMKEKGDIPEGYSVSREKKERFSLILESASTNQTSMYLCASSFGNTEAFFGQGTRLTVV.

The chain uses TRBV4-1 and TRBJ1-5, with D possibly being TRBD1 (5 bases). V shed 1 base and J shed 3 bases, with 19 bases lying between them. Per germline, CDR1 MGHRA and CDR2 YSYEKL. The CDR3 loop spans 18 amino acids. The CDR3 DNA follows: TGCGCCAGCAGCCAAGGTTCAGGGAAAGGTCCAATCAATCAGCCCCAGCATTTT. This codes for CASSQGSGKGPINQPQHF.

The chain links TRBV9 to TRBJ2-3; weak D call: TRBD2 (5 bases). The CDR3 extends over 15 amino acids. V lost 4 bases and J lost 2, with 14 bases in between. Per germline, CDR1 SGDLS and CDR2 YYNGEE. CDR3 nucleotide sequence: TGTGCCAGCAGCAAAACGACGAGGGTCACAGATACGCAGTATTTT. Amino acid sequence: CASSKTTRVTDTQYF.

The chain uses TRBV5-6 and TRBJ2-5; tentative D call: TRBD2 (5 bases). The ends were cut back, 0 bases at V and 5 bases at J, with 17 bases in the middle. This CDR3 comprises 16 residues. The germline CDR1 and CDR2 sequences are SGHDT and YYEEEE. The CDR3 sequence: CASSLGVIQRGETQYF. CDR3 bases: TGTGCCAGCAGCTTGGGCGTCATTCAACGAGGGGAGACCCAGTACTTC. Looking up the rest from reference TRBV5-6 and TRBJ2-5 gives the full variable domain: DAGVTQSPTHLIKTRGQQVTLRCSPKSGHDTVSWYQQALGQGPQFIFQYYEEEERQRGNFPDRFSGHQFPNYSSELNVNALLLGDSALYLCASSLGVIQRGETQYFGPGTRLLVL.

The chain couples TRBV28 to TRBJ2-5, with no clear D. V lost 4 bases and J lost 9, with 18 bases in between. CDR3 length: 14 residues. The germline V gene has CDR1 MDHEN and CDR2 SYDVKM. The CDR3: CASSSPSSFWAQYF. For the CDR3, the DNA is TGTGCCAGCAGTTCGCCCTCGAGCTTCTGGGCCCAGTACTTC. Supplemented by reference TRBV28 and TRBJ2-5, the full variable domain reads DVKVTQSSRYLVKRTGEKVFLECVQDMDHENMFWYRQDPGLGLRLIYFSYDVKMKEKGDIPEGYSVSREKKERFSLILESASTNQTSMYLCASSSPSSFWAQYFGPGTRLLVL.